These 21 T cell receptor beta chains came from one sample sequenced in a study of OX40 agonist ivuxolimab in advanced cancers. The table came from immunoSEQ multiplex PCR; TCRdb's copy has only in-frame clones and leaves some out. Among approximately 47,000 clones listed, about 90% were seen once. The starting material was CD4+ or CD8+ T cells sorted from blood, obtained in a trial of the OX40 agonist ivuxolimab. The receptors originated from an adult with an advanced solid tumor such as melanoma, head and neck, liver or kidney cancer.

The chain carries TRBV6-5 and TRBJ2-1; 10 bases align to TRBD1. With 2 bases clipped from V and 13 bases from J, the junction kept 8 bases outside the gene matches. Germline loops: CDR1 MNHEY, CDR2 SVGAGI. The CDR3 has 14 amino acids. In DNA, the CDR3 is TGTGCCAGCAGTTACCCGGGGACAGGGGTTGAACAGTTCTTC. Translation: CASSYPGTGVEQFF.

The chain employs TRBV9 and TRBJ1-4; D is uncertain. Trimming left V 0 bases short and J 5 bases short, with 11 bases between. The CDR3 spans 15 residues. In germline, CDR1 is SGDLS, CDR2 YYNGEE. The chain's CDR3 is CASSVVGNPNEKLFF. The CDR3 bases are TGTGCCAGCAGCGTAGTGGGGAACCCCAATGAAAAACTGTTTTTT.

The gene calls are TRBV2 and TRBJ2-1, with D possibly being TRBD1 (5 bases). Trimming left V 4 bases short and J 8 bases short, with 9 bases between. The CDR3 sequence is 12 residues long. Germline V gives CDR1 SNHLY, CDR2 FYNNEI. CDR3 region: CASSGTPDEQFF. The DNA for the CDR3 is TGTGCCAGCAGTGGGACACCTGATGAGCAGTTCTTC.

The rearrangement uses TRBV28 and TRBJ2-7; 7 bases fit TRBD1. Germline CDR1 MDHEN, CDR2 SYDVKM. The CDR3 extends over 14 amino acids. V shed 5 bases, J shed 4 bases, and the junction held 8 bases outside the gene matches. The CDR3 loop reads CASSTPRQGYEQYV. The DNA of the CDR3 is TGTGCCAGCAGTACCCCCCGACAGGGTTACGAGCAGTACGTC.

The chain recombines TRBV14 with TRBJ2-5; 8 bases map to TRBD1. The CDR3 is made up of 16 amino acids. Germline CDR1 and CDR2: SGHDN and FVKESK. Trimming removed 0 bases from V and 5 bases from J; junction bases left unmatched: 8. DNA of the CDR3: TGTGCCAGCAGCCAAGATAGGCAGGGGGCCTGGGAGACCCAGTACTTC. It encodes CASSQDRQGAWETQYF.

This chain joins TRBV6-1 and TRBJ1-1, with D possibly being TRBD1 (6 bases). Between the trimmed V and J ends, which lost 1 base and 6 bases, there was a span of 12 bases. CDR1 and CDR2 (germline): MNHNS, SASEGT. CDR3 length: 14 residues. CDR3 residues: CASSEETGISEAFF. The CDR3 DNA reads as TGTGCCAGCAGTGAAGAAACAGGGATTTCTGAAGCTTTCTTT.

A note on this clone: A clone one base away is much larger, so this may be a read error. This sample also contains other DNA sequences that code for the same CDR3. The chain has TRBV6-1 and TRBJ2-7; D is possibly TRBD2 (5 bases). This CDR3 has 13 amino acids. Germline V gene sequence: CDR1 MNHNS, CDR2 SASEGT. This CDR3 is CASSASTSYEQYF. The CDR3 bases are TGTGCCAGCAGTGCTAGCACTTCCTACGAGCAGTACTTT.

CDR3: CASKPTGLNEKLFF. In DNA form, the CDR3 reads TGTGCCAGCAAGCCGACAGGTCTTAATGAAAAACTGTTTTTT. This chain joins TRBV27 and TRBJ1-4; D perhaps matches TRBD1 (6 bases). The CDR3 loop spans 14 amino acids. V lost 7 bases and J 4 bases, leaving 13 bases between the germline ends. Germline V gene lookup returns CDR1 MNHEY and CDR2 SMNVEV (reference sequence). Looking up the rest from reference TRBV27 and TRBJ1-4 gives the full variable domain: EAQVTQNPRYLITVTGKKLTVTCSQNMNHEYMSWYRQDPGLGLRQIYYSMNVEVTDKGDVPEGYKVSRKEKRNFPLILESPSPNQTSLYFCASKPTGLNEKLFFGSGTQLSVL.

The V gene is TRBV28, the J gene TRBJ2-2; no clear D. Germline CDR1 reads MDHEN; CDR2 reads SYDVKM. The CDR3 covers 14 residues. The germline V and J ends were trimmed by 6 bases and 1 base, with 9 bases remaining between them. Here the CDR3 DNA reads TGTGCCAGCAGAGGTGAACTGAACACCGGGGAGCTGTTTTTT. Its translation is CASRGELNTGELFF.

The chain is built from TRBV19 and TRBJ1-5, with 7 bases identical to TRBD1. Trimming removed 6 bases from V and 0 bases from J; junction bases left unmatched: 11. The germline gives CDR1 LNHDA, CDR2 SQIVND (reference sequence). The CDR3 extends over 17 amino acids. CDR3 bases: TGTGCCAGTAGCCCGACAGGGATACAACCTAGCAATCAGCCCCAGCATTTT. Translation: CASSPTGIQPSNQPQHF. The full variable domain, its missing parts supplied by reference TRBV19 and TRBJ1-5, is DGGITQSPKYLFRKEGQNVTLSCEQNLNHDAMYWYRQDPGQGLRLIYYSQIVNDFQKGDIAEGYSVSREKKESFPLTVTSAQKNPTAFYLCASSPTGIQPSNQPQHFGDGTRLSIL.

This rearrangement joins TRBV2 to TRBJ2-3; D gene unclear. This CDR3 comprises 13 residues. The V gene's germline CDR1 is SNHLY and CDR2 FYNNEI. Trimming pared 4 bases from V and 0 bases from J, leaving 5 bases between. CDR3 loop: CASSGSSTDTQYF. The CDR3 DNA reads TGTGCCAGCAGTGGGTCTAGCACAGATACGCAGTATTTT.

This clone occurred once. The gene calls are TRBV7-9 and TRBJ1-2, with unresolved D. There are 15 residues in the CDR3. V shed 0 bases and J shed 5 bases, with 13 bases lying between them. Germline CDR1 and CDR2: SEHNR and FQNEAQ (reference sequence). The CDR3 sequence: CASSLAPPGRYGYTF. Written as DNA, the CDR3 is TGTGCCAGCAGCTTAGCCCCCCCGGGAAGGTATGGCTACACCTTC.

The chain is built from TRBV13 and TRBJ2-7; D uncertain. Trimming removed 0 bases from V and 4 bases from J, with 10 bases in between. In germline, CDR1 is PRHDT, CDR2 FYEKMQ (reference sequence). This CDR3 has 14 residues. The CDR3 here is CASSLGGSAYEQYF. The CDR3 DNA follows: TGTGCCAGCAGCTTAGGGGGCAGCGCGTACGAGCAGTACTTC.

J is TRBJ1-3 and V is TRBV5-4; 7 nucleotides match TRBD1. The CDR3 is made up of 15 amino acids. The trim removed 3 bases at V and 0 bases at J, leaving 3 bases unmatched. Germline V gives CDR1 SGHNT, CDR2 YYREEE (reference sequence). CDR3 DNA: TGTGCCAGCAGCTCCTGGGACAGCTCTGGAAACACCATATATTTT. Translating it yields CASSSWDSSGNTIYF.

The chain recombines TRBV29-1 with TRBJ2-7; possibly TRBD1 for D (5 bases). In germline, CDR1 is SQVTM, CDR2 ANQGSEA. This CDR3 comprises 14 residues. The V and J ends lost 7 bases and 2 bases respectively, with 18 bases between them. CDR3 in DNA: TGCAGCGCCGCAAGTGCAGGGATAGCCTACGAGCAGTACTTC. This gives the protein CSAASAGIAYEQYF.

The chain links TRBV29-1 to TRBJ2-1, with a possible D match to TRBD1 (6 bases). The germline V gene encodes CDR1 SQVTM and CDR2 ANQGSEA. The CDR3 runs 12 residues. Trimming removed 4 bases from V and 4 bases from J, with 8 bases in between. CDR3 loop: CSVGGGYNEQFF. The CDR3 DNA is TGCAGCGTTGGAGGGGGTTACAATGAGCAGTTCTTC.

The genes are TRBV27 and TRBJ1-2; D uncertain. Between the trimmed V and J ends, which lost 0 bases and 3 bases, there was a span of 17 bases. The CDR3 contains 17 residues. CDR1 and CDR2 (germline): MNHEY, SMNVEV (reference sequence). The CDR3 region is CASSLSGRSTPYYGYTF. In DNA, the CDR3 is TGTGCCAGCAGTTTATCCGGGAGGTCCACACCGTACTATGGCTACACCTTC.

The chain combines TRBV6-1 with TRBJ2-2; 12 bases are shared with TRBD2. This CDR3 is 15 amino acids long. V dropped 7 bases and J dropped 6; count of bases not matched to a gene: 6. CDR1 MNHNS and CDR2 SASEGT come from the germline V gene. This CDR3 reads CASNLLAGGSGELFF. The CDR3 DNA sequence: TGTGCCAGCAACCTACTAGCGGGGGGTTCCGGGGAGCTGTTTTTT.

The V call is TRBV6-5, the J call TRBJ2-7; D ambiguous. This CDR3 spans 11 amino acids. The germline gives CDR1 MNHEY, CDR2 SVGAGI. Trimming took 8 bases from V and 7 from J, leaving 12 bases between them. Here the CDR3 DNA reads TGTGCCAGCGGAGTCCCAAAAGAGCAGTACTTC. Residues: CASGVPKEQYF.

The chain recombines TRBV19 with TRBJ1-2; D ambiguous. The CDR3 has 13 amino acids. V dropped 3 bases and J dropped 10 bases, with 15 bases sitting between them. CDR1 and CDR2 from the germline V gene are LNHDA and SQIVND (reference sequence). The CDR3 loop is CASSIPSGDDYTF. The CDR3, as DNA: TGTGCCAGTAGTATTCCCTCTGGGGATGACTACACCTTC.

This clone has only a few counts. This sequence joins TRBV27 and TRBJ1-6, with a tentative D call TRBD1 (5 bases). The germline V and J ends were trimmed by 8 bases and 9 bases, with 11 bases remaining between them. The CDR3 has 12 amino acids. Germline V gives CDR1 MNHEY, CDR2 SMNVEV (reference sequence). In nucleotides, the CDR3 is TGTGCCAGCGCCCTGGGGGGTTCACCCCTCCACTTT. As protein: CASALGGSPLHF.